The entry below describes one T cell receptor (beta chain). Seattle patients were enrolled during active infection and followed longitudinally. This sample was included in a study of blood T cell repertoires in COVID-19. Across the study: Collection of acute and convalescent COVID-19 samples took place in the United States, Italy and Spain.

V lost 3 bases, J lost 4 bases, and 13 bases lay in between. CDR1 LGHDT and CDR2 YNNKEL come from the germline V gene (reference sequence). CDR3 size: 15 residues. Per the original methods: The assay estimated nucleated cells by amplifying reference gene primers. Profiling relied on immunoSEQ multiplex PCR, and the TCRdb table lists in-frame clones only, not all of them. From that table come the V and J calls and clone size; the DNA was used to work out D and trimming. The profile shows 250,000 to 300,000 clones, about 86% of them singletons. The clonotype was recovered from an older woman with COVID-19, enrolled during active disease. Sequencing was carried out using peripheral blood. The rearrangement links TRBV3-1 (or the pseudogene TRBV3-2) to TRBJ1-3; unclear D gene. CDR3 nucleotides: TGTGCCAGCAGCCAGAGCCTTTATAACGGAAACACCATATATTTT. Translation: CASSQSLYNGNTIYF.